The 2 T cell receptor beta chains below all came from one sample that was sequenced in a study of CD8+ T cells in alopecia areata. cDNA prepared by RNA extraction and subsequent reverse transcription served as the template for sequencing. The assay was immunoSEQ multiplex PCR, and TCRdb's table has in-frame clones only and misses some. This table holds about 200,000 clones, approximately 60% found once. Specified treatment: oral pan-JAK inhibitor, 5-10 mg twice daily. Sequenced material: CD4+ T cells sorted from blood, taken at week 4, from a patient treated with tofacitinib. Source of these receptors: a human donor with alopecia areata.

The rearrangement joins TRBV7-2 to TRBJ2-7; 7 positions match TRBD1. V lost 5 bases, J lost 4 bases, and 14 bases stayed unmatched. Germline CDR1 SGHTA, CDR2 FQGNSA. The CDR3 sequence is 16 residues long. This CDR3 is CASSPRYRGMGYEQYF. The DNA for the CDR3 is TGTGCCAGCAGCCCCCGTTACAGGGGAATGGGGTACGAGCAGTACTTC.

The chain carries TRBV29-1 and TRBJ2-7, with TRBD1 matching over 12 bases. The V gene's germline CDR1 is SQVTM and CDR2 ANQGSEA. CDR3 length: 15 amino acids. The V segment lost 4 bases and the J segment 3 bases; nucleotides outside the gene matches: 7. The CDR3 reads CSVGGTGGLGYEQYF. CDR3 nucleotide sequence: TGCAGCGTTGGAGGGACAGGGGGCTTGGGCTACGAGCAGTACTTC.